The 21 T cell receptor beta chains below were found in one sample sequenced in a study of blood T cell repertoires in COVID-19. Data came from immunoSEQ multiplex PCR; TCRdb stores just in-frame clones and leaves some out. The sample has about 81,000 clones, 85% to 90% seen once. Sequenced input: peripheral blood. The source of these receptors is an elderly woman with acute or convalescent COVID-19.

The V gene is TRBV7-8, the J gene TRBJ1-1; D is uncertain. CDR1 SGHVS and CDR2 FQNEAQ come from the germline V gene. V gave up 2 bases and J gave up 5 bases, with 12 bases separating them. The CDR3 length is 14 residues. CDR3 residues: CASSLTAAGTEAFF. Here the CDR3 DNA reads TGTGCCAGCAGCTTAACCGCGGCGGGGACTGAAGCTTTCTTT.

The genes are TRBV3-1 (or the pseudogene TRBV3-2) and TRBJ2-3; tentatively, D is TRBD2 (6 bases). The germline gives CDR1 LGHDT, CDR2 YNNKEL (reference sequence). The CDR3 is made up of 14 amino acids. V lost 4 bases, J lost 4 bases, and 12 bases lay in between. The CDR3: CASSRLTGADTQYF. CDR3 nucleotide sequence: TGTGCCAGCAGCCGCCTGACGGGGGCAGATACGCAGTATTTT.

The V and J genes are TRBV10-3 and TRBJ1-3; TRBD1 might be the D (6 bases). The CDR3 consists of 15 residues. V was cut by 1 base and J by 1 base, with 8 bases left in between. CDR1 and CDR2 from the germline V gene are ENHRY and SYGVKD. This CDR3 reads CAISELQGSGNTIYF. The CDR3 DNA reads as TGTGCCATCAGTGAGTTACAGGGATCTGGAAACACCATATATTTT.

The chain links TRBV27 to TRBJ2-2; 7 bases are a match to TRBD1. CDR3 length: 15 amino acids. CDR1 is MNHEY and CDR2 is SMNVEV in the germline V gene (reference sequence). V trimming: 5 bases; J trimming: 4 bases; junction bases outside the gene matches: 7. The CDR3 loop reads CASSPTGRVTGELFF. CDR3 coding DNA: TGTGCCAGCAGTCCGACAGGGAGAGTCACCGGGGAGCTGTTTTTT.

This chain links TRBV5-1 with TRBJ2-7, with 9 bases lining up with TRBD1. J lost 6 bases, V lost 0 bases, and 10 bases had no gene match. CDR1 is SGHRS, CDR2 YFSETQ, per germline. This CDR3 has 16 amino acids. CDR3 sequence reads: CASSLAPGQGELEQYF. The CDR3 nucleotides read TGCGCCAGCAGCTTGGCCCCGGGACAGGGAGAACTCGAGCAGTACTTC.

The V and J genes are TRBV19 and TRBJ1-6; D is unclear. Germline CDR1 reads LNHDA; CDR2 reads SQIVND (reference sequence). The CDR3 has 15 amino acids. Trimming pared 3 bases from V and 8 bases from J, leaving 14 bases between. CDR3 sequence (DNA): TGTGCCAGTAGTATCGAGGGTATCGAGGATTCACCCCTCCACTTT. This codes for CASSIEGIEDSPLHF.

The chain combines TRBV19 with TRBJ2-3; TRBD1 is a possible D gene (6 bases). CDR1 is LNHDA, CDR2 SQIVND, per germline (reference sequence). The CDR3 covers 12 residues. V dropped 4 bases and J dropped 7 bases, with 9 bases sitting between them. For the CDR3, the DNA is TGTGCCAGTAGTAAACAGGGTCATACGCAGTATTTT. Its translation is CASSKQGHTQYF.

The V call is TRBV9, the J call TRBJ2-1; 11 bases fit TRBD2. CDR1 is SGDLS and CDR2 is YYNGEE in the germline V gene. The CDR3 length is 15 residues. Trimming cost V 0 bases and J 8 bases; bases outside gene matches: 4. This chain's CDR3 is CASSVGVAGGHEQFF. DNA for the CDR3: TGTGCCAGCAGCGTAGGGGTAGCGGGGGGGCATGAGCAGTTCTTC.

The chain couples TRBV5-1 to TRBJ2-6; 9 bases match TRBD1. Trimming removed 4 bases from V and 0 bases from J; junction bases left unmatched: 8. The germline V gene encodes CDR1 SGHRS and CDR2 YFSETQ. This CDR3 is built from 18 residues. The CDR3 reads CASSPRGTGSSGANVLTF. The CDR3 DNA is TGCGCCAGCAGCCCGAGAGGGACAGGGAGCTCTGGGGCCAACGTCCTGACTTTC. Variable domain in full (rest from reference TRBV5-1 and TRBJ2-6): KAGVTQTPRYLIKTRGQQVTLSCSPISGHRSVSWYQQTPGQGLQFLFEYFSETQRNKGNFPGRFSGRQFSNSRSEMNVSTLELGDSALYLCASSPRGTGSSGANVLTFGAGSRLTVL.

The chain couples TRBV27 to TRBJ2-7; D not certain. Trimming took 8 bases from V and 4 from J, leaving 12 bases between them. The CDR3 spans 12 residues. Germline CDR1 reads MNHEY; CDR2 reads SMNVEV (reference sequence). Written as DNA, the CDR3 is TGTGCCAGCCGAGCCCAGACATACGAGCAGTACTTC. Translating it yields CASRAQTYEQYF.

DNA for the CDR3: TGTGCCTGGAGTGAGCGGGGTGAGACCCAGTACTTC. The encoded protein is CAWSERGETQYF. V and J are TRBV30 and TRBJ2-5, with 7 bases fitting TRBD2. Germline CDR1 and CDR2: GTSNPN and SVGIG (reference sequence). This CDR3 is built from 12 residues. The junction had 1 base not matched to a gene; V was cut back by 1 base and J by 5 bases.

This chain connects TRBV30 to TRBJ1-5; D possibly corresponds to TRBD1 (5 bases). Trimming stripped 2 bases from V and 0 bases from J, with 23 bases between. This CDR3 has 19 amino acids. Per germline, CDR1 GTSNPN and CDR2 SVGIG (reference sequence). The chain's CDR3 is CAWSHPRAGRRNSNQPQHF. CDR3 nucleotide sequence: TGTGCCTGGAGTCACCCTCGGGCAGGGAGGAGGAATAGCAATCAGCCCCAGCATTTT.

This clone has more than one count but fewer than ten. The genes are TRBV6-1 and TRBJ1-3, with D maybe TRBD1 (5 bases). Trimming removed 3 bases at V and 2 bases at J, with 11 bases between. Germline values: CDR1 MNHNS, CDR2 SASEGT. The CDR3 loop spans 15 amino acids. The CDR3: CASSDGGRAGNTIYF. In DNA form, the CDR3 reads TGTGCCAGCAGTGACGGCGGCAGGGCTGGAAACACCATATATTTT.

V gene TRBV7-2 combines with J gene TRBJ2-2, with D tentatively TRBD1 (6 bases). CDR3 length equals 16 residues. Deletions cut 2 bases from V and 5 bases from J, with 15 bases between. Germline V gene sequence: CDR1 SGHTA, CDR2 FQGNSA. The CDR3, as DNA: TGTGCCAGCAGCTTACGACAGGTTTCGAGTACCGGGGAGCTGTTTTTT. Its translation is CASSLRQVSSTGELFF. The full variable domain, rest sourced from reference TRBV7-2 and TRBJ2-2, is GAGVSQSPSNKVTEKGKDVELRCDPISGHTALYWYRQSLGQGLEFLIYFQGNSAPDKSGLPSDRFSAERTGGSVSTLTIQRTQQEDSAVYLCASSLRQVSSTGELFFGEGSRLTVL.

As DNA, the CDR3 is TGTGCCAGCAGCTTGTCCGGGACAGGTGAAGCTTTCTTT. Translated: CASSLSGTGEAFF. This chain links TRBV11-2 with TRBJ1-1; 8 positions match TRBD1. V was pared by 3 bases and J by 7 bases, with 4 bases of the junction left unmatched. This CDR3 has 13 amino acids. Germline CDR1 and CDR2: SGHAT and FQNNGV.

The chain couples TRBV9 to TRBJ2-1; D unresolved. CDR3 length: 14 amino acids. Germline CDR1 SGDLS, CDR2 YYNGEE. With 0 bases removed from V and 6 bases from J, the gap between germline ends came to 10 bases. The CDR3 DNA reads as TGTGCCAGCAGCGTAGCTACTCGAGGCAATGAGCAGTTCTTC. It specifies CASSVATRGNEQFF.

CDR3 protein: CASSERPTGNKWEQYF. The DNA for the CDR3 is TGTGCCAGCAGCGAGAGACCGACAGGGAATAAGTGGGAGCAGTACTTC. V and J are TRBV7-6 and TRBJ2-7; TRBD1 aligns across 7 bases. Germline lookup yields CDR1 SGHVS and CDR2 FNYEAQ. The CDR3 is 16 residues long. J gave up 7 bases and V 5 bases, and 17 bases lay outside the gene matches.

The rearrangement joins TRBV18 to TRBJ2-3, with 10 bases identical to TRBD2. Unmatched junction bases numbered 9, after V lost 6 bases and J lost 6 bases. The CDR3 spans 15 residues. In germline, CDR1 is KGHSH, CDR2 LQKENI. DNA of the CDR3: TGTGCCAGCTCTCCGACTAGCGGGTCGGGGGATACGCAGTATTTT. Translation: CASSPTSGSGDTQYF.

This chain connects TRBV12-3 or TRBV12-4 to TRBJ2-3, with D uncertain. V was trimmed by 1 base and J by 10 bases, leaving 12 bases between them. The CDR3 is made up of 13 amino acids. The CDR3 sequence is CASSLGARYPQYF. CDR3 DNA: TGTGCCAGCAGTTTAGGGGCCAGGTATCCGCAGTATTTT.

The chain recombines TRBV19 with TRBJ2-4; tentatively, D is TRBD1 (7 bases). Germline V lookup: CDR1 LNHDA, CDR2 SQIVND (reference sequence). With 10 bases removed from V and 5 bases from J, the gap between germline ends came to 18 bases. The CDR3 extends over 14 amino acids. This CDR3 reads CATAGGREENIQYF. Here the CDR3 DNA reads TGTGCCACCGCAGGGGGGCGCGAGGAAAACATTCAGTACTTC.

The rearrangement joins TRBV29-1 to TRBJ1-3; D gene ambiguous. This CDR3 comprises 13 residues. The V gene's germline CDR1 is SQVTM and CDR2 ANQGSEA. The V end was cut by 4 bases, the J end by 0 bases, with 7 bases between. CDR3 loop: CSVAMSSGNTIYF. DNA for the CDR3: TGCAGCGTTGCTATGAGCTCTGGAAACACCATATATTTT.